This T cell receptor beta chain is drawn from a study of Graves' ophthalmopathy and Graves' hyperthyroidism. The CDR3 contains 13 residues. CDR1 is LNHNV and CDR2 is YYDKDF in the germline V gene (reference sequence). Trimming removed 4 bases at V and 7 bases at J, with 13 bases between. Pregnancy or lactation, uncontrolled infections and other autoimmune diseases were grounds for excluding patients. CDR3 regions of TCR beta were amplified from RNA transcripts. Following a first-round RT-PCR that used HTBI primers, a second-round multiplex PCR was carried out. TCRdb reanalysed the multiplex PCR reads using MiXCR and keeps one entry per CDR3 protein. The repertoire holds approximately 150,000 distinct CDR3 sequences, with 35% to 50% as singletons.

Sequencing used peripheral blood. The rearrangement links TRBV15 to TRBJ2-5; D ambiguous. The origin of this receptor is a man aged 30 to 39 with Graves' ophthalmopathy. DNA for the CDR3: TGTGCCACCAGCACCTACGGGTCCCCGACCCAGTACTTC. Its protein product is CATSTYGSPTQYF.